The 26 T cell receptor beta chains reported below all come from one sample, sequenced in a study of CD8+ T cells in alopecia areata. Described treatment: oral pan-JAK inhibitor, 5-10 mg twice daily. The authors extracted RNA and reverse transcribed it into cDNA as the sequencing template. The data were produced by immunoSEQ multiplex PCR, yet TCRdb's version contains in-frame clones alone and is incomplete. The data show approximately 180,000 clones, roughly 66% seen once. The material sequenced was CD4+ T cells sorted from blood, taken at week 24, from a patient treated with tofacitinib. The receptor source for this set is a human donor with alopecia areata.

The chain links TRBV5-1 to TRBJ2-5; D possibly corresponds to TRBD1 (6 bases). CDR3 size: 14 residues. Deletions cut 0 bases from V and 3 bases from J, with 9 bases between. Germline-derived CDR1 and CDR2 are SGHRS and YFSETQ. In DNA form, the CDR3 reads TGCGCCAGCAGCTTGGGTAGGACAGAAGAGACCCAGTACTTC. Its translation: CASSLGRTEETQYF.

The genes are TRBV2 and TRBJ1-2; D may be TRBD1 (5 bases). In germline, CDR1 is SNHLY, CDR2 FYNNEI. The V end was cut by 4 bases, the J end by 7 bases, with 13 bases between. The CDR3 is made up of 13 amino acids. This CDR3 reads CASSGPGLGGYTF. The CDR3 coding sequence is TGTGCCAGCAGTGGTCCGGGGCTAGGTGGCTACACCTTC. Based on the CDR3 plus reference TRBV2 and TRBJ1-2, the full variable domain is EPEVTQTPSHQVTQMGQEVILRCVPISNHLYFYWYRQILGQKVEFLVSFYNNEISEKSEIFDDQFSVERPDGSNFTLKIRSTKLEDSAMYFCASSGPGLGGYTFGSGTRLTVV.

The DNA for the CDR3 is TGCGCCAGCAGTGAGTCCCCACTGAGCTCTGGGGCCAACGTCCTGACTTTC. Protein: CASSESPLSSGANVLTF. The chain employs TRBV10-1 and TRBJ2-6; D call uncertain. V lost 0 bases and J 0 bases, leaving 9 bases between the germline ends. Germline lookup yields CDR1 WNHNN and CDR2 SYGVQD (reference sequence). The CDR3 spans 17 residues.

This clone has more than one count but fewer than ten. CDR3 coding DNA: TGTGCCATCAGTGAAGACAGGGGGATTTCACCCCTCCACTTT. Amino acid sequence: CAISEDRGISPLHF. This chain connects TRBV10-3 to TRBJ1-6, with 9 bases matching TRBD1. The CDR3 is 14 amino acids. J gave up 9 bases and V 3 bases, and 3 bases lay outside the gene matches. CDR1 is ENHRY, CDR2 SYGVKD, per germline.

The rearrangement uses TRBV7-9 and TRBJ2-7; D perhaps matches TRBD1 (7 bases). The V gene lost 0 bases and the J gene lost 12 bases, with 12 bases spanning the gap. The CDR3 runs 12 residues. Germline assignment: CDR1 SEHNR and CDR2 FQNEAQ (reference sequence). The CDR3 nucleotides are TGTGCCAGCAGCTTAGCGACAGGGAGGCGGTACTTC. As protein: CASSLATGRRYF.

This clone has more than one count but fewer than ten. CDR3 residues: CASSWRSSAGPDYEQYF. The CDR3 DNA is TGTGCCAGCAGCTGGAGGTCGTCCGCGGGGCCCGACTACGAGCAGTACTTC. This rearrangement joins TRBV7-2 to TRBJ2-7; D may be TRBD2 (6 bases). With 4 bases removed from V and 3 bases from J, the gap between germline ends came to 22 bases. The CDR3 runs to 17 residues. CDR1 is SGHTA, CDR2 FQGNSA, per germline.

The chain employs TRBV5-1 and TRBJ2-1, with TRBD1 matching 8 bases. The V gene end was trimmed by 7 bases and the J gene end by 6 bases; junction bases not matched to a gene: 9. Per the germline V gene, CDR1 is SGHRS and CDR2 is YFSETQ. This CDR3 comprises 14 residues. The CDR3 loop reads CASSPGQVVNEQFF. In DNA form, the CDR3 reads TGCGCCAGCTCCCCGGGACAGGTTGTCAATGAGCAGTTCTTC.

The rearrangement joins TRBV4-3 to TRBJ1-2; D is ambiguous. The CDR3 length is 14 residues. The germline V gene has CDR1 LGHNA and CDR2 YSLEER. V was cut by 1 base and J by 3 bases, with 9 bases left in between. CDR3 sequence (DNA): TGCGCCAGCAGCCAAGTTATAAGGGACTATGGCTACACCTTC. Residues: CASSQVIRDYGYTF.

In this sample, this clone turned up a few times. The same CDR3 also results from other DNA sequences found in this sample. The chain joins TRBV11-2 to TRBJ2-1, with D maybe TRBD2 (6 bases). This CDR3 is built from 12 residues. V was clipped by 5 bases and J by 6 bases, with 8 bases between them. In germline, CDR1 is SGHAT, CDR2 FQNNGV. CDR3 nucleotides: TGTGCCAGCAGCCTAGCGCGCAATGAGCAGTTCTTC. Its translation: CASSLARNEQFF.

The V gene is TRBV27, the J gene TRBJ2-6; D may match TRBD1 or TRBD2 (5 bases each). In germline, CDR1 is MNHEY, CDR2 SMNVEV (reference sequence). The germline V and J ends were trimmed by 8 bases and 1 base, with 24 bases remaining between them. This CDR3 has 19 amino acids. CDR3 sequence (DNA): TGTGCCAGCTATCCGCGTAGGGGCGTGGGACCTTCTGGGGCCAACGTCCTGACTTTC. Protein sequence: CASYPRRGVGPSGANVLTF.

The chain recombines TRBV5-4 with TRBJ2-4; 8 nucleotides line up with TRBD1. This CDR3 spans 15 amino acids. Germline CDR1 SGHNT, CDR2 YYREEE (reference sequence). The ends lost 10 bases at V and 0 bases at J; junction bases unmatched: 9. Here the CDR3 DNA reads TGTGCCCCCAGAACAGGGGGGTTAGCCAAAAACATTCAGTACTTC. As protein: CAPRTGGLAKNIQYF. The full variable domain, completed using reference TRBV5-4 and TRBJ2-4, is ETGVTQSPTHLIKTRGQQVTLRCSSQSGHNTVSWYQQALGQGPQFIFQYYREEENGRGNFPPRFSGLQFPNYSSELNVNALELDDSALYLCAPRTGGLAKNIQYFGAGTRLSVL.

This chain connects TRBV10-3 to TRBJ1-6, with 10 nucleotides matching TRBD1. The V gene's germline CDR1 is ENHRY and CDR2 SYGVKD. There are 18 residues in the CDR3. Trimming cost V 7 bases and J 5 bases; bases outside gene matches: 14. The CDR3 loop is CAIKGGQGSGSDNSPLHF. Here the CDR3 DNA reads TGTGCCATCAAAGGGGGACAGGGGTCGGGGTCGGATAATTCACCCCTCCACTTT.

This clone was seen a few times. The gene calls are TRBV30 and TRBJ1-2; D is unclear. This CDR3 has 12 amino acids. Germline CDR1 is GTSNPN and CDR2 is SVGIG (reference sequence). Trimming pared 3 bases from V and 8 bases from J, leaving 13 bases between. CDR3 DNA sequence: TGTGCCTGGAGGGCCGACTTAGAGGGCTACACCTTC. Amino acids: CAWRADLEGYTF.

The CDR3 DNA reads TGCAGCGTCGCGGGACGGCTGAACGGGAATGAGCAGTTCTTC. This gives the protein CSVAGRLNGNEQFF. The chain uses TRBV29-1 and TRBJ2-1, with D possibly being TRBD2 (6 bases). This CDR3 is built from 14 residues. Germline assignment: CDR1 SQVTM and CDR2 ANQGSEA. V gave up 6 bases and J gave up 7 bases, with 19 bases separating them.

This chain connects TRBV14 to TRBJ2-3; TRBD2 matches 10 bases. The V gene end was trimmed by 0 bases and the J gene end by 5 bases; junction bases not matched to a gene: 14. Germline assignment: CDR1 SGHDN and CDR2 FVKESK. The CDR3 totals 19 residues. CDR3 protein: CASSQDGLAGALDGDTQYF. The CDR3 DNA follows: TGTGCCAGCAGCCAAGATGGGCTAGCGGGGGCCTTGGACGGAGATACGCAGTATTTT.

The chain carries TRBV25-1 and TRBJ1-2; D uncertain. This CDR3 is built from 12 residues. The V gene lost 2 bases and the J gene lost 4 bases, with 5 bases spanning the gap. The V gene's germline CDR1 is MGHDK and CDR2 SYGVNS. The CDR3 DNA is TGTGCCAGCAGTGAAAGGGTCTATGGCTACACCTTC. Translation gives CASSERVYGYTF.

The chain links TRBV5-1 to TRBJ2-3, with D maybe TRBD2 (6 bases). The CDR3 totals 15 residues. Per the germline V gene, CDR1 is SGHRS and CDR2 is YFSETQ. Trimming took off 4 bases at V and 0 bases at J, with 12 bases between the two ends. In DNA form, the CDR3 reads TGCGCCAGCAGCCCGACGGGAGCTAGCACAGATACGCAGTATTTT. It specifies CASSPTGASTDTQYF.

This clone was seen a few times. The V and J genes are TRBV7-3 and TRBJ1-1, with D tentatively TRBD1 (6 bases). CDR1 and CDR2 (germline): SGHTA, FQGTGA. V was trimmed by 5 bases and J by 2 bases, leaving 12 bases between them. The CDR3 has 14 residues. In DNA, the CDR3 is TGTGCCAGCAGCCAGGGGAATGGAAACACTGAAGCTTTCTTT. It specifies CASSQGNGNTEAFF.

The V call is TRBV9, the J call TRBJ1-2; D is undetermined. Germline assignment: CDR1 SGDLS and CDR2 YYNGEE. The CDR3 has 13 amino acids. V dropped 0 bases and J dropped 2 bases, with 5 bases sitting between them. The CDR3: CASSVGQNYGYTF. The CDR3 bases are TGTGCCAGCAGCGTAGGGCAGAACTATGGCTACACCTTC.

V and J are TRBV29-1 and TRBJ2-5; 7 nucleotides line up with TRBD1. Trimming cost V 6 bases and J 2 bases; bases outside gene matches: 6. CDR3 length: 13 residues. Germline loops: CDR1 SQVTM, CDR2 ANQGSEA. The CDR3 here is CSVVGTDQETQYF. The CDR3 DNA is TGCAGCGTCGTTGGGACAGATCAAGAGACCCAGTACTTC.

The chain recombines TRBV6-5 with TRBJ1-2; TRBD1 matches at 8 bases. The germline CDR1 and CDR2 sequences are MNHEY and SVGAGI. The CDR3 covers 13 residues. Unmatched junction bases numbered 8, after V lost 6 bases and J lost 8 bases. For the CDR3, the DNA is TGTGCCAGCAGATCTCAGGGGGCAGGAGGCTACACCTTC. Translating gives CASRSQGAGGYTF.

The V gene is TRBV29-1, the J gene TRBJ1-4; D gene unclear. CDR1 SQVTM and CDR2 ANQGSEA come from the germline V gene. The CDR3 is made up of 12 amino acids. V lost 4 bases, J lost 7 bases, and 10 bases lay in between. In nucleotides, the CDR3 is TGCAGCGTTGGCCTTTCCCTTGAAAAACTGTTTTTT. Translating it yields CSVGLSLEKLFF. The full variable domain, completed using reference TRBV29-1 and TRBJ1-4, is SAVISQKPSRDICQRGTSLTIQCQVDSQVTMMFWYRQQPGQSLTLIATANQGSEATYESGFVIDKFPISRPNLTFSTLTVSNMSPEDSSIYLCSVGLSLEKLFFGSGTQLSVL.

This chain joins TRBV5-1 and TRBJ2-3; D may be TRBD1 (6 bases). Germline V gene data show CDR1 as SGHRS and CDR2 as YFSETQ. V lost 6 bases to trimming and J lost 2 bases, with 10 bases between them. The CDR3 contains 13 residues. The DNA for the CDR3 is TGCGCCAGCAAAAGGGACAACACAGATACGCAGTATTTT. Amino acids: CASKRDNTDTQYF.

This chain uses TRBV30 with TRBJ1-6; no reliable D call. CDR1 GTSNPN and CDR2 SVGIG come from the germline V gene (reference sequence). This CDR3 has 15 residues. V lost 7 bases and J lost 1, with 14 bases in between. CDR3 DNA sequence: TGTGCCTACGAGTCACCTCCGTCCTATAATTCACCCCTCCACTTT. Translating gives CAYESPPSYNSPLHF.

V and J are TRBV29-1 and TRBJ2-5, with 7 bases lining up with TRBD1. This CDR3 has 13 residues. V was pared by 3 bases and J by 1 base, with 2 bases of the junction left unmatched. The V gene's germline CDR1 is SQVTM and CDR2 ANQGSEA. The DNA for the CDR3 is TGCAGCGTTGAGGGACAGCTCCAAGAGACCCAGTACTTC. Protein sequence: CSVEGQLQETQYF.

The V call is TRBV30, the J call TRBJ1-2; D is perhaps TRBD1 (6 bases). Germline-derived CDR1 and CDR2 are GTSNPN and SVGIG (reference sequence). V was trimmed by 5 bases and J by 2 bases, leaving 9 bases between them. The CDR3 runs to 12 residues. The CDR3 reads CAWEGQNYGYTF. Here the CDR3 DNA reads TGTGCCTGGGAAGGACAGAACTATGGCTACACCTTC.